These 18 T cell receptor beta chains originate from one sample sequenced in a study of metastatic and nonmetastatic thyroid tumors. TCRdb reprocessed the PCR reads via MiXCR. The sample includes 43,000 or so clones, about 4.3% seen only once; the top ten take 9.8%. Among the patients, none had received any treatment before thyroid surgery. Sequenced input: blood. The receptor set was obtained from a female donor with papillary thyroid cancer or a benign thyroid nodule (not recorded which). Some clones in this sample may be carry-over from other donors' samples.

In the case of this clone: With a much larger clone just one base away, this may be a read error. This chain links TRBV4-2 with TRBJ1-2; maybe TRBD1 (6 bases). The CDR3 runs to 14 residues. Looked up from germline, CDR1 is LGHNA and CDR2 is YNFKEQ. In nucleotides, the CDR3 is TGTGCCGGCAGCCAAGATCGCCAGGGGCGAGGCTACACCTTC. Protein sequence: CAGSQDRQGRGYTF.

This clone showed up many times. The chain joins TRBV12-3 or TRBV12-4 to TRBJ2-5; D perhaps matches TRBD2 (6 bases). V lost 6 bases and J lost 10, with 18 bases in between. This CDR3 contains 13 residues. DNA of the CDR3: TGTGCCAGCAGCCTTCTGGACGGGGGATACCAGTACTTC. It yields the protein CASSLLDGGYQYF.

A word on this clone: Since a much larger clone is just one base distant, this may be a read error. The chain is built from TRBV9 and TRBJ2-3, with D uncertain. This CDR3 has 15 residues. Germline V CDR1 and CDR2: SGDLS, YYNGEE. Deletions cut 0 bases from V and 2 bases from J, with 10 bases between. The DNA of the CDR3 is TGTGCCAGCAGCGTAGGGTGGACCATCACAGATACGCAGTATTTT. Amino acid sequence: CASSVGWTITDTQYF.

In its sample, this clone was seen many times. V and J are TRBV20-1 and TRBJ2-2, with TRBD2 as a possible D gene (6 bases). This CDR3 region has 19 residues. The germline V gene has CDR1 DFQATT and CDR2 SNEGSKA (reference sequence). V lost 1 base and J lost 3, with 24 bases in between. The chain's CDR3 is CSARVTMTSLPTDTGELFF. CDR3 DNA sequence: TGCAGTGCTAGAGTTACCATGACTAGTCTACCGACTGACACCGGGGAGCTGTTTTTT.

There are a few counts of this clone. This may come from a read error, since a much larger clone is one base off. V usage is TRBV6-2 or TRBV6-3 and J usage is TRBJ2-5; D ambiguous. The germline CDR1 and CDR2 sequences are MNHEY and SVGEGT. CDR3 length: 12 amino acids. CDR3 protein: CAGRSWQETQYF. In DNA form, the CDR3 reads TGTGCCGGCAGGTCGTGGCAAGAGACCCAGTACTTC.

Details on this clone: Possible read error: a much larger clone is one base away. The chain joins TRBV3-1 to TRBJ2-2; 7 bases align to TRBD1. The length of the CDR3 is 14 residues. Germline V lookup: CDR1 LGHDT, CDR2 YNNKEL (reference sequence). The CDR3, as DNA: TGTGCCAGCAGCCGGGACAGATACACCGGGGAGATGTTTTTT. Its translation is CASSRDRYTGEMFF.

This clone has ten or more counts. The chain has TRBV12-3 or TRBV12-4 and TRBJ2-2; D gene ambiguous. This CDR3 is built from 12 residues. Trimming removed 6 bases from V and 4 bases from J, with 6 bases in between. The CDR3 spells CASRKRTGELFF. CDR3 DNA: TGTGCCAGCAGAAAACGCACCGGGGAGCTGTTTTTT.

This clone was recorded at least ten times. The J gene is TRBJ2-2, the V gene TRBV24-1; D not certain. Between the trimmed V and J ends, which lost 5 bases and 0 bases, there was a span of 6 bases. This CDR3 has 14 amino acids. The V gene's germline CDR1 is KGHDR and CDR2 SFDVKD. CDR3 protein: CATSGEPNTGELFF. CDR3 DNA: TGTGCCACCAGTGGTGAACCGAACACCGGGGAGCTGTTTTTT.

The chain carries TRBV6-1 and TRBJ2-3; perhaps TRBD1 as D (6 bases). The CDR3 covers 15 residues. The V end lost 7 bases, the J end lost 9 bases, and 23 bases lay between the germline ends. CDR1 MNHNS and CDR2 SASEGT come from the germline V gene. The CDR3 nucleotides are TGTGCCAGCATTGCTGTGGGGGCCTCCAAAGAGACGCAGTATTTT. Translation: CASIAVGASKETQYF.

This clone was picked up a small number of times. This chain joins TRBV19 and TRBJ2-5, with unresolved D. CDR3 length equals 14 residues. Germline V gene lookup returns CDR1 LNHDA and CDR2 SQIVND (reference sequence). V lost 3 bases and J lost 0, with 8 bases in between. CDR3 nucleotides: TGTGCCAGTAGTATCTACAGAAACCAAGAGACCCAGTACTTC. It codes for CASSIYRNQETQYF.

The V call is TRBV5-4, the J call TRBJ2-7; a weak D match, TRBD2 (6 bases). Germline CDR1 SGHNT, CDR2 YYREEE (reference sequence). Trimming removed 4 bases from V and 6 bases from J, with 11 bases in between. The CDR3 runs 12 residues. The CDR3 DNA is TGTGCCAGCAGCCAAGTGGGGGGCGAGCAGTACTTC. Translating it yields CASSQVGGEQYF.

This clone is labeled as medium-sized (0.01 to 0.1%). The chain combines TRBV27 with TRBJ2-1; 10 positions agree with TRBD2. Germline V gene data show CDR1 as MNHEY and CDR2 as SMNVEV (reference sequence). The CDR3 length is 14 residues. The J segment lost 6 bases and the V segment lost 5 bases, leaving 4 bases of the junction unmatched. The CDR3 sequence: CASSRAGGGNEQFF. CDR3 sequence (DNA): TGTGCCAGCAGTAGAGCGGGAGGGGGCAATGAGCAGTTCTTC.

This clone was seen many times. This sequence joins TRBV12-3 or TRBV12-4 and TRBJ1-5; D unresolved. Trimming pared 6 bases from V and 2 bases from J, leaving 29 bases between. This CDR3 contains 20 residues. The CDR3 sequence: CASSHTLGFSTMIGNQPQHF. CDR3 nucleotides: TGTGCCAGCAGCCATACTCTCGGTTTTTCCACGATGATCGGCAATCAGCCCCAGCATTTT.

V gene TRBV12-3 or TRBV12-4 combines with J gene TRBJ2-1; TRBD1 agrees at 9 bases. This CDR3 is 18 amino acids long. Losses at the gene ends were 5 bases for V and 12 bases for J; bases not matched to a gene: 23. In nucleotides, the CDR3 is TGTGCCAGCAGTCACCGGGACAGGGCGAACACCGGGGAGCTAGGGCAGTTCTTC. As protein: CASSHRDRANTGELGQFF.

V usage is TRBV5-1 and J usage is TRBJ2-2; 8 nucleotides match TRBD1. This CDR3 region has 16 residues. Germline values: CDR1 SGHRS, CDR2 YFSETQ. V shed 2 bases, J shed 5 bases, and the junction held 8 bases outside the gene matches. For the CDR3, the DNA is TGCGCCAGCAGCTTTGGCCCGCAGGGGGCAACCGGGGAGCTGTTTTTT. This translates into CASSFGPQGATGELFF.

This clone occurred many times. The same CDR3 arises from other DNA sequences in this sample as well. The chain uses TRBV30 and TRBJ2-3; D not certain. CDR3 size: 15 residues. V lost 2 bases to trimming and J lost 0 bases, with 12 bases between them. CDR1 GTSNPN and CDR2 SVGIG come from the germline V gene (reference sequence). The CDR3 region has the DNA TGTGCCTGGAGTAACCAATACTCTAGCACAGATACGCAGTATTTT. Translating gives CAWSNQYSSTDTQYF.

The chain uses TRBV25-1 and TRBJ1-6, with D possibly TRBD1 on 5 matching bases. V lost 3 bases and J 2 bases, leaving 14 bases between the germline ends. Germline V gives CDR1 MGHDK, CDR2 SYGVNS. The CDR3 consists of 17 residues. As DNA, the CDR3 is TGTGCCAGCAGTGAGCTGGGGGTTAGCCCCTATAATTCACCCCTCCACTTT. Translation: CASSELGVSPYNSPLHF.

In its sample, this clone was seen many times. The V call is TRBV6-1, the J call TRBJ1-1; maybe TRBD1 (6 bases). This CDR3 has 14 amino acids. CDR1 is MNHNS, CDR2 SASEGT, per germline. Trimming pared 8 bases from V and 1 base from J, leaving 14 bases between. CDR3: CASEPGHRNTEAFF. For the CDR3, the DNA is TGTGCCAGCGAACCGGGACATAGGAACACTGAAGCTTTCTTT.